This T cell receptor (beta chain) was sequenced during a study of early T cells in non-severe SARS-CoV-2 infection. The CDR3 spans 16 residues. In germline, CDR1 is MGHRA, CDR2 YSYEKL. Trimming at V came to 0 bases and at J to 5 bases, leaving 9 bases not matched to a gene. A single record per CDR3 protein comes from TCRdb applying MiXCR to the 5' RACE reads. The sample includes 45,000 to 60,000 distinct CDR3 sequences, 9.3% of them seen just once. This clonotype was found many times. The material sequenced was whole blood. The rearrangement links TRBV4-1 to TRBJ1-2; the match to TRBD1 covers 7 bases. The TCR comes from an adult who was a healthcare worker with PCR-confirmed SARS-CoV-2 infection or an uninfected control (not recorded which). CDR3 region: CASSQDHRGQNYGYTF. CDR3 nucleotides: TGCGCCAGCAGCCAAGATCACAGGGGACAAAATTATGGCTACACCTTC.